These T cell receptor beta chains were read from a single sample in a study of blood T cells in healthy people across ages. TCRdb reanalysed the 5' RACE reads using MiXCR and keeps one entry per CDR3 protein. The repertoire holds around 780,000 distinct CDR3 sequences, with about 61% as singletons. Source material: blood. Receptors were obtained from a man aged 40-50 years in good health. Both conserved end residues are part of each CDR3. A D gene is named only where the DNA matches it firmly. The size field is filled for only some rows; it gives once, few, many or a size class.

j_gene: TRBJ2-1; v_gene: TRBV20-1; d_gene: -; abundance: -; CDR3nt: TGCAGTGCTAGGGGACTCACATACAATGAGCAGTTCTTC; CDR3aa: CSARGLTYNEQFF
j_gene: TRBJ2-6; v_gene: TRBV12-3/TRBV12-4; d_gene: -; abundance: -; CDR3nt: TGTGCCAGCAGGGCTTCTGGGGCCAACGTCCTGACTTTC; CDR3aa: CASRASGANVLTF
j_gene: TRBJ1-2; v_gene: TRBV7-2; d_gene: TRBD1; abundance: -; CDR3nt: TGTGCCAGCAGCCACAAACAGGGGGGTATTGACTATGGCTACACCTTC; CDR3aa: CASSHKQGGIDYGYTF
j_gene: TRBJ1-6; v_gene: TRBV7-2; d_gene: -; abundance: once; CDR3nt: TGTGCCACCTCCACCAGGGTGAGCTCCTATAATTCACCCCTCCACTTT; CDR3aa: CATSTRVSSYNSPLHF
j_gene: TRBJ2-7; v_gene: TRBV7-2; d_gene: -; abundance: -; CDR3nt: TGTGCCAGCAGCTTAGGGGGCAGGAGCTCCTACGAGCAGTACTTC; CDR3aa: CASSLGGRSSYEQYF
j_gene: TRBJ1-5; v_gene: TRBV20-1; d_gene: -; abundance: -; CDR3nt: TGCAGTGCTAGAGATCGGACAGATAACAATCAGCCCCAGCATTTT; CDR3aa: CSARDRTDNNQPQHF
j_gene: TRBJ1-2; v_gene: TRBV5-1; d_gene: TRBD1; abundance: -; CDR3nt: TGCGCCAGCAGCCGGCGAGAGGGGGACAGGGACGGCTACACCTTC; CDR3aa: CASSRREGDRDGYTF
j_gene: TRBJ2-7; v_gene: TRBV20-1; d_gene: TRBD2; abundance: few; CDR3nt: TGCGGGGGTATGGCGGGAGACCCCTACGAGCAGTACTTC; CDR3aa: CGGMAGDPYEQYF
j_gene: TRBJ2-1; v_gene: TRBV6-2/TRBV6-3; d_gene: TRBD2; abundance: -; CDR3nt: TGTGCCAGCAGTTACTCGATTTCCGGGACTAGCGTATATAATGAGCAGTTCTTC; CDR3aa: CASSYSISGTSVYNEQFF
j_gene: TRBJ2-3; v_gene: TRBV20-1; d_gene: TRBD1; abundance: -; CDR3nt: TGCAGTAACATCAACCCACAGGGGATGACAGCAGATACGCAGTATTTT; CDR3aa: CSNINPQGMTADTQYF
j_gene: TRBJ2-5; v_gene: TRBV12-5; d_gene: -; abundance: -; CDR3nt: TGTGCTAGTGGACCCGGATTTGGTGAAGAGACCCAGTACTTC; CDR3aa: CASGPGFGEETQYF
j_gene: TRBJ1-3; v_gene: TRBV7-2; d_gene: TRBD1; abundance: -; CDR3nt: TGTGCCAGCAGATACAGGGGCTCTGGAAACACCATATATTTT; CDR3aa: CASRYRGSGNTIYF
j_gene: TRBJ2-5; v_gene: TRBV2; d_gene: TRBD2; abundance: few; CDR3nt: TGTGCCAGCAGTACGGGGGGGCCACCAGAGACCCAGTACTTC; CDR3aa: CASSTGGPPETQYF
j_gene: TRBJ2-2; v_gene: TRBV3-1; d_gene: -; abundance: -; CDR3nt: TGTGCCAGCAGCCCAGGGTTCTCTAACACCGGGGAGCTGTTTTTT; CDR3aa: CASSPGFSNTGELFF
j_gene: TRBJ1-5; v_gene: TRBV20-1; d_gene: -; abundance: -; CDR3nt: TGCAGTGCTAGTAGGGTCGGCAGCGACAATCAGCCCCAGCATTTT; CDR3aa: CSASRVGSDNQPQHF
j_gene: TRBJ2-5; v_gene: TRBV28; d_gene: -; abundance: few; CDR3nt: TGTGCCAGCAGCCTAGCATTCGAGGGGGACGAGACCCAGTACTTC; CDR3aa: CASSLAFEGDETQYF
j_gene: TRBJ1-1; v_gene: TRBV20-1; d_gene: TRBD1; abundance: -; CDR3nt: TGCAGTGCATTGGGGACAGGGGGCTTGAACACTGAAGCTTTCTTT; CDR3aa: CSALGTGGLNTEAFF
j_gene: TRBJ2-7; v_gene: TRBV28; d_gene: -; abundance: -; CDR3nt: TGTGCCAGCAGTTACCGGGACGTAGCCTCCTACGAGCAGTACTTC; CDR3aa: CASSYRDVASYEQYF
j_gene: TRBJ2-7; v_gene: TRBV12-3/TRBV12-4; d_gene: -; abundance: many; CDR3nt: TGTGCCAGCAGGCTCTCGGCAGCCAGTTACGAGCAGTACTTC; CDR3aa: CASRLSAASYEQYF
j_gene: TRBJ2-1; v_gene: TRBV12-3/TRBV12-4; d_gene: TRBD1; abundance: -; CDR3nt: TGTGCCAGCAGGCCTACAGGGGGCCATTCGAATGAGCAGTTCTTC; CDR3aa: CASRPTGGHSNEQFF
j_gene: TRBJ2-7; v_gene: TRBV15; d_gene: TRBD1; abundance: few; CDR3nt: TGTGCCACCAGCAGGGCGGGACAGGGTTACGAGCAGTACTTC; CDR3aa: CATSRAGQGYEQYF
j_gene: TRBJ2-4; v_gene: TRBV28; d_gene: -; abundance: -; CDR3nt: TGTGCCAGCAGCCCCGGTGAAGGGTTGTTTAACATTCAGTACTTC; CDR3aa: CASSPGEGLFNIQYF
j_gene: TRBJ2-7; v_gene: TRBV9; d_gene: TRBD1; abundance: -; CDR3nt: TGTGCCAGCAGCATAACAGGGGGCGCACCCTACGAGCAGTACTTC; CDR3aa: CASSITGGAPYEQYF
j_gene: TRBJ1-1; v_gene: TRBV5-1; d_gene: -; abundance: -; CDR3nt: TGCGCCAGCAGCGTGGTTGGACAATCCCAGGAGGCTTTCTTT; CDR3aa: CASSVVGQSQEAFF
j_gene: TRBJ2-4; v_gene: TRBV9; d_gene: -; abundance: -; CDR3nt: TGTGCCAGCAGCGTCTCGGGGGCAAACATTCAGTACTTC; CDR3aa: CASSVSGANIQYF
j_gene: TRBJ1-1; v_gene: TRBV9; d_gene: -; abundance: -; CDR3nt: TGTGCCAGCAGCGTAGTCCCCGCCGGAGGGGTTGAAGCTTTCTTT; CDR3aa: CASSVVPAGGVEAFF
j_gene: TRBJ2-3; v_gene: TRBV7-9; d_gene: -; abundance: -; CDR3nt: TGTGCCAGCAGCTTAGCGCCCCGCTTTCGGGGAGATACGCAGTATTTT; CDR3aa: CASSLAPRFRGDTQYF
j_gene: TRBJ2-1; v_gene: TRBV3-1; d_gene: -; abundance: few; CDR3nt: TGTGCCAGCGCCCGGGCCAGGGCGCACAATGAGCAGTTCTTC; CDR3aa: CASARARAHNEQFF
j_gene: TRBJ2-7; v_gene: TRBV6-5; d_gene: -; abundance: -; CDR3nt: TGTGCCAGCAGCGGGACTTTGGACGAGCAGTACTTC; CDR3aa: CASSGTLDEQYF
j_gene: TRBJ2-2; v_gene: TRBV9; d_gene: -; abundance: -; CDR3nt: TGTGCCAGCAGCGTAGGGGGGCAACCCAACTTCTTCACCGGGGAGCTGTTTTTT; CDR3aa: CASSVGGQPNFFTGELFF
j_gene: TRBJ2-6; v_gene: TRBV28; d_gene: -; abundance: -; CDR3nt: TGTGCCACTTCTAGGGGTTCTGGGGCCAACGTCCTGACTTTC; CDR3aa: CATSRGSGANVLTF
j_gene: TRBJ2-1; v_gene: TRBV7-2; d_gene: TRBD2; abundance: few; CDR3nt: TGTGCCAGCTCACGGGGGGGCCAGGTGGATGAGCAGTTCTTC; CDR3aa: CASSRGGQVDEQFF
j_gene: TRBJ1-1; v_gene: TRBV3-1; d_gene: -; abundance: -; CDR3nt: TGTGCCAGCAGCCAAGCCCAGGGGAGGGCTGAAGCTTTCTTT; CDR3aa: CASSQAQGRAEAFF
j_gene: TRBJ2-1; v_gene: TRBV11-2; d_gene: TRBD2; abundance: -; CDR3nt: TGTGCCAGCAGCTTAGATATCAGACTAGCGGGGGCCTACAATGAGCAGTTCTTC; CDR3aa: CASSLDIRLAGAYNEQFF
j_gene: TRBJ2-7; v_gene: TRBV19; d_gene: -; abundance: -; CDR3nt: TGTGCCAGTAGTATCCGGGCAGCTTCCTACGAGCAGTACTTC; CDR3aa: CASSIRAASYEQYF
j_gene: TRBJ1-2; v_gene: TRBV10-3; d_gene: -; abundance: once; CDR3nt: TGTGCCATCAGTGAGTCGAGGTTGGATAGAGGCGGCTACACCTTC; CDR3aa: CAISESRLDRGGYTF
j_gene: TRBJ2-7; v_gene: TRBV6-5; d_gene: TRBD1; abundance: -; CDR3nt: TGTGCCAGCAGGGGGACAGGTCCCCTCTCCGAGCAGTACTTC; CDR3aa: CASRGTGPLSEQYF
j_gene: TRBJ2-7; v_gene: TRBV5-1; d_gene: TRBD2; abundance: -; CDR3nt: TGCGCCAGCAGCCCCCTGCCTAGCGGGGACTACGAGCAGTACTTC; CDR3aa: CASSPLPSGDYEQYF
j_gene: TRBJ2-1; v_gene: TRBV20-1; d_gene: -; abundance: -; CDR3nt: TGCAGTGCTTCCCAGTCTAGCTTCTCCTACAATGAGCAGTTCTTC; CDR3aa: CSASQSSFSYNEQFF
j_gene: TRBJ2-7; v_gene: TRBV20-1; d_gene: -; abundance: -; CDR3nt: TGCAGTGCTAGAGATCAGGCGAGCTCCTACGAGCAGTACTTC; CDR3aa: CSARDQASSYEQYF
j_gene: TRBJ2-5; v_gene: TRBV5-5; d_gene: -; abundance: -; CDR3nt: TGTGCCAGCAGCGAGGGAATTTGGGAGACCCAGTACTTC; CDR3aa: CASSEGIWETQYF
j_gene: TRBJ2-3; v_gene: TRBV27; d_gene: -; abundance: few; CDR3nt: TGTGCCAGCAGCCGGTGGGACCAAGGGGGCACAGATACGCAGTATTTT; CDR3aa: CASSRWDQGGTDTQYF
j_gene: TRBJ2-5; v_gene: TRBV7-3; d_gene: -; abundance: -; CDR3nt: TGTGCCAGCAGCTTAAGGCAGGCCCACGGGGAGACCCAGTACTTC; CDR3aa: CASSLRQAHGETQYF
j_gene: TRBJ2-3; v_gene: TRBV6-6; d_gene: TRBD2; abundance: -; CDR3nt: TGTGCCACCGCCGGGACTAGCGGGACAGATATGCAGTATTTT; CDR3aa: CATAGTSGTDMQYF
j_gene: TRBJ2-7; v_gene: TRBV7-9; d_gene: -; abundance: -; CDR3nt: TGTGCCAGCAGCGACCTCCGGGAACGCTACGAGCAGTACTTC; CDR3aa: CASSDLRERYEQYF
j_gene: TRBJ2-5; v_gene: TRBV9; d_gene: -; abundance: few; CDR3nt: TGTGCCAGCAGCGTAGGGTCCGGCGGAGCGGAGACCCAGTACTTC; CDR3aa: CASSVGSGGAETQYF
j_gene: TRBJ2-7; v_gene: TRBV5-1; d_gene: -; abundance: -; CDR3nt: TGCGCCAGCAGCTTGGCCTTAGCGGAATCCTATCCTATCGAGCAGTACTTC; CDR3aa: CASSLALAESYPIEQYF
j_gene: TRBJ2-7; v_gene: TRBV7-2; d_gene: TRBD1; abundance: few; CDR3nt: TGTGCCAGCAGCTTATCCCGGACAGGGGGCGAGCAGTACTTC; CDR3aa: CASSLSRTGGEQYF
j_gene: TRBJ2-3; v_gene: TRBV4-3; d_gene: TRBD2; abundance: few; CDR3nt: TGCGCCAGCAGCCAAGATCCAGCGGGAGATTTCATAGATACGCAGTATTTT; CDR3aa: CASSQDPAGDFIDTQYF
j_gene: TRBJ2-1; v_gene: TRBV6-2/TRBV6-3; d_gene: TRBD2; abundance: many; CDR3nt: TGTGCCAGCAGTAATCCCGCGGGAGGGAGTCACAATGAGCAGTTCTTC; CDR3aa: CASSNPAGGSHNEQFF
j_gene: TRBJ2-5; v_gene: TRBV3-1; d_gene: TRBD2; abundance: -; CDR3nt: TGTGCCAGCAAAGTACTAGCGGGAAGAGAGACCCAGTACTTC; CDR3aa: CASKVLAGRETQYF
j_gene: TRBJ2-7; v_gene: TRBV9; d_gene: -; abundance: few; CDR3nt: TGTGCCAGCCACGCAGGGGTGGGCTACGAGCAGTACTTC; CDR3aa: CASHAGVGYEQYF